A single sample is the source of the 2 T cell receptor beta chains below, sequenced in a study of identical twins. TCRdb used MiXCR to reprocess the 5' RACE reads, holding one entry per CDR3 protein. The sample has over 600,000 distinct CDR3 sequences, about 20% seen once. These sequences were also reported in another study, on T cells expressing NK-cell markers.

Sequenced sample: PBMCs. The receptors come from a young woman in good health.

This clonotype was seen a few times. This sequence joins TRBV18 and TRBJ1-4; TRBD1 aligns across 8 bases. CDR1 and CDR2 (germline): KGHSH, LQKENI. The CDR3 has 14 residues. The V segment lost 4 bases and the J segment 8 bases; nucleotides outside the gene matches: 6. CDR3 loop: CASSRGQGGEKLFF. CDR3 nucleotide sequence: TGTGCCAGCTCACGTGGACAGGGAGGAGAAAAACTGTTTTTT.

J is TRBJ2-2 and V is TRBV20-1; 12 bases map to TRBD2. J gave up 1 base and V 4 bases, and 1 base lay outside the gene matches. There are 15 residues in the CDR3. Germline V CDR1 and CDR2: DFQATT, SNEGSKA (reference sequence). The CDR3 is CSAKLAGGNTGELFF. CDR3 in DNA: TGCAGTGCTAAACTAGCGGGGGGGAACACCGGGGAGCTGTTTTTT.